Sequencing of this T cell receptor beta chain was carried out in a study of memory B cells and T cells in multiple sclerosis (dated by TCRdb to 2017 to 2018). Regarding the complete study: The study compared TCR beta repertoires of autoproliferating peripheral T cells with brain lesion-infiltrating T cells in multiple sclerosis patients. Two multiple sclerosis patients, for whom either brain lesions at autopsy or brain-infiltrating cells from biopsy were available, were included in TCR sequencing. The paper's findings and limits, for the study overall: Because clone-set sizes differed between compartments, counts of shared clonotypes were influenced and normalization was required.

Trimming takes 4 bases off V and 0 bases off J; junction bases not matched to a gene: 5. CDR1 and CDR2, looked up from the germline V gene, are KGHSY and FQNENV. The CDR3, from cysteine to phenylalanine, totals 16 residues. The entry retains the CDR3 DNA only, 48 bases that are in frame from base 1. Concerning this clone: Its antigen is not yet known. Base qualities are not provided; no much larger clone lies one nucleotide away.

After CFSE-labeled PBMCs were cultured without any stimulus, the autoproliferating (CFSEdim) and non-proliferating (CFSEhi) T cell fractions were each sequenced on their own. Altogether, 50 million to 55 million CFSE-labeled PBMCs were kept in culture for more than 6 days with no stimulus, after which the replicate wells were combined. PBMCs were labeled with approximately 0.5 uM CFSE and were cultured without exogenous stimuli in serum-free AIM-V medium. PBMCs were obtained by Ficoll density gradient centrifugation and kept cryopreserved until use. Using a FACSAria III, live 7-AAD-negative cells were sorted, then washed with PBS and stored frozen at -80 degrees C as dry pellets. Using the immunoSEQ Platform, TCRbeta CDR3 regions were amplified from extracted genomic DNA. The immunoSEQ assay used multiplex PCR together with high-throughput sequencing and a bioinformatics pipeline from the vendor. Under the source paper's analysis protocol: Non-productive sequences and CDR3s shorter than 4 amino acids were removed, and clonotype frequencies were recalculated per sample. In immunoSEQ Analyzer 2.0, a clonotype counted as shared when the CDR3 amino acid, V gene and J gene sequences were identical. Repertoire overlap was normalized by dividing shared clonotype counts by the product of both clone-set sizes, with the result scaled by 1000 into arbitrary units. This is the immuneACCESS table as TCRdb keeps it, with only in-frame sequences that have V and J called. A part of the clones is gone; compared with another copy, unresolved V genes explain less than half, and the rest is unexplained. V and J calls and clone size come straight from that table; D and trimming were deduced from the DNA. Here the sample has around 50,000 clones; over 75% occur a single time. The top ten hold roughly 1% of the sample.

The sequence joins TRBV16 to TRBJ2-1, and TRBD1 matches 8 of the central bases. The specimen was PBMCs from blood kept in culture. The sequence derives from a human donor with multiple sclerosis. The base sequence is TGTGCCAGCAGCCGGGGGACAGGAAGCTCCTACAATGAGCAGTTCTTC. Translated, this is CASSRGTGSSYNEQFF.